A selection of T cell receptor beta chains follows, all from one sample in a study of OX40 agonist ivuxolimab in advanced cancers. The protocol was immunoSEQ multiplex PCR, while the TCRdb copy is restricted to in-frame clones and leaves out a portion. The repertoire holds under 95,000 clones, more than 70% seen once, with approximately 7% in the top ten. The sequenced sample was CD4+ or CD8+ T cells sorted from blood, obtained in a trial of the OX40 agonist ivuxolimab. These receptor sequences come from an adult with an advanced solid tumor such as melanoma, head and neck, liver or kidney cancer. Each CDR3 is given with its conserved first and last residue. A D gene is named only where the DNA matches it firmly. Clone size is stated in some rows and not others, as once, few, many or a class when expanded.

j_gene | v_gene | d_gene | abundance | CDR3nt | CDR3aa
TRBJ1-1 | TRBV7-3 | - | - | TGTGCCAGCAGCGTTGACAGGAACACTGAAGCTTTCTTT | CASSVDRNTEAFF
TRBJ2-3 | TRBV18 | TRBD2 | few | TGTGCCAGCTCACCCTACGGGGGGGCCTCAGATACGCAGTATTTT | CASSPYGGASDTQYF
TRBJ2-7 | TRBV7-6 | TRBD1 | - | TGTGCCAGCAGCTTACCCGGGACAGGGAACGAGCAGTACTTC | CASSLPGTGNEQYF
TRBJ1-1 | TRBV19 | TRBD1 | - | TGTGCCAGTTCCACCACAGGGGTTGGCACTGAAGCTTTCTTT | CASSTTGVGTEAFF
TRBJ2-3 | TRBV2 | - | - | TGTGCCAGCAGTGAAAATGGACTACCTAGCACAGATACGCAGTATTTT | CASSENGLPSTDTQYF
TRBJ2-1 | TRBV2 | - | - | TGTGCCAGCAGCCCCAAAACCTCCTACAATGAGCAGTTCTTC | CASSPKTSYNEQFF
TRBJ2-1 | TRBV4-1 | TRBD2 | - | TGCGCCAGCAGCCCAACAGGGATCGGGGGGGATGAGCAGTTCTTC | CASSPTGIGGDEQFF
TRBJ1-2 | TRBV9 | TRBD1 | - | TGTGCCAGCAGCCTCAAATTTACAGGGGATGGCTACACCTTC | CASSLKFTGDGYTF
TRBJ2-1 | TRBV19 | TRBD2 | - | TGTGCCAGTAGTATGCGGGCTAGCGGGAGCGGTGAGCAGTTCTTC | CASSMRASGSGEQFF
TRBJ1-6 | TRBV30 | - | - | TGTGCCTGGAGGGAGAGACAGCTGTATAATTCACCCCTCCACTTT | CAWRERQLYNSPLHF
TRBJ1-3 | TRBV5-6 | - | - | TGTGCCAGCAGCTTGTACCCTGGAAACACCATATATTTT | CASSLYPGNTIYF
TRBJ1-2 | TRBV5-1 | - | - | TGCGCCAGCAGCTTGGACAGCCCTAGGGGCTATGGCTACACCTTC | CASSLDSPRGYGYTF
TRBJ2-1 | TRBV9 | - | - | TGTGCCAGCAGAAGAGGGGGACTGGACTACAATGAGCAGTTCTTC | CASRRGGLDYNEQFF
TRBJ2-7 | TRBV7-9 | - | - | TGTGCCAGCAGCCACGCGGGGGACAGAGCCTACGAGCAGTACTTC | CASSHAGDRAYEQYF
TRBJ2-1 | TRBV18 | TRBD1 | once | TGTGCCAGCTCAACTTTACCGGGACAGGGGATTCGGAATGAGCAGTTCTTC | CASSTLPGQGIRNEQFF
TRBJ2-7 | TRBV7-8 | TRBD1 | - | TGTGCCAGCAGCCCCCAGGGGGACGCTACGAGCTCCTACGAGCAGTACTTC | CASSPQGDATSSYEQYF
TRBJ1-2 | TRBV5-1 | TRBD1 | - | TGCGCCAGCAGCCCGGGACAGGGGGCCCTTGTTTATGGCTACACCTTC | CASSPGQGALVYGYTF
TRBJ2-3 | TRBV11-1 | TRBD1 | once | TGTGCCAGCAGCTTAGCACAGGGGGGATTAGATACGCAGTATTTT | CASSLAQGGLDTQYF
TRBJ2-3 | TRBV19 | TRBD1 | - | TGTGCCAGTAGTCCGGGGGACAGGTTAATCACAGATACGCAGTATTTT | CASSPGDRLITDTQYF
TRBJ2-4 | TRBV19 | - | - | TGTGCCAGTAGAGTCCAGGGGTCGAACATTCAGTACTTC | CASRVQGSNIQYF
TRBJ1-3 | TRBV30 | - | - | TGTGCCTGGAGCTCTGGAAACACCATATATTTT | CAWSSGNTIYF
TRBJ2-4 | TRBV13 | - | once | TGTGCCAGCAGCTTAGCCCGTGGTCTAGCCAAAAACATTCAGTACTTC | CASSLARGLAKNIQYF
TRBJ1-2 | TRBV28 | - | - | TGTGCCAGCAGTCTATCATCCCGCAGGGGCTCCTATGGCTACACCTTC | CASSLSSRRGSYGYTF
TRBJ2-2 | TRBV6-1 | - | once | TGTGCCAGCACTATAGGCAGGGCGAGCGGGGAGCTGTTTTTT | CASTIGRASGELFF
TRBJ2-3 | TRBV7-2 | TRBD1 | - | TGTGCCAGCAGCTTAGGGTCCCCCGGGACAGGGATGGATACGCAGTATTTT | CASSLGSPGTGMDTQYF
TRBJ2-5 | TRBV6-1 | - | - | TGTGCCAGCAGGCGCGAAGAGACCCAGTACTTC | CASRREETQYF
TRBJ2-7 | TRBV6-1 | - | few | TGTGCCAGCAGTGAAAGTTGGGGTTCCTCCTACGAGCAGTACTTC | CASSESWGSSYEQYF
TRBJ1-3 | TRBV7-9 | - | once | TGTGCCAGCAGCTTAGGGGGCAACACCATATATTTT | CASSLGGNTIYF
TRBJ2-5 | TRBV11-2 | TRBD1 | - | TGTGCCAGCAGCTACCGGGACAGGGCGACCGAGGAGACCCAGTACTTC | CASSYRDRATEETQYF
TRBJ2-7 | TRBV19 | TRBD1 | - | TGTGCCAGTAGTATGTACCCGGACAGGGGTCCCTACGAGCAGTACTTC | CASSMYPDRGPYEQYF
TRBJ2-7 | TRBV6-5 | TRBD2 | - | TGTGCCACCCATAGCGGGGCCTACGAGCAGTACTTC | CATHSGAYEQYF
TRBJ1-5 | TRBV6-6 | - | once | TGTGCCAGCAGTTTGTTTGGGGCACCAAATCAGCCCCAGCATTTT | CASSLFGAPNQPQHF
TRBJ1-2 | TRBV18 | - | - | TGTGCCAGCTCACCAGAGGACAACTATGGCTACACCTTC | CASSPEDNYGYTF
TRBJ2-1 | TRBV27 | TRBD2 | - | TGTGCCAGCACCTCGGGACTAGCGGGACATGAGCAGTTCTTC | CASTSGLAGHEQFF
TRBJ1-3 | TRBV4-3 | - | - | TGCGCCAGCAGCCAGCTAGACTCTGGAAACACCATATATTTT | CASSQLDSGNTIYF
TRBJ2-1 | TRBV9 | - | - | TGTGCCAGCAGCACGGAGGGGGGGTCCTACAATGAGCAGTTCTTC | CASSTEGGSYNEQFF
TRBJ1-1 | TRBV6-6 | TRBD1 | - | TGTGCCAGCAGGGACAGGAGGGACACTGAAGCTTTCTTT | CASRDRRDTEAFF
TRBJ2-7 | TRBV13 | TRBD1 | - | TGTGCCAGCAGCCGGACAGGGAACGAGCAGTACTTC | CASSRTGNEQYF
TRBJ2-2 | TRBV11-3 | - | - | TGTGCCAGCAGCCGGGACTTCTGGAACACCGGGGAGCTGTTTTTT | CASSRDFWNTGELFF
TRBJ1-2 | TRBV7-9 | - | - | TGTGCCAGCAGCTTAGGAACACTTTCTACTGATGGCTACACCTTC | CASSLGTLSTDGYTF
TRBJ1-2 | TRBV19 | - | - | TGTGCCAGTAGTTCCCCGGGAGGGCAGCGTAATGGCTACACCTTC | CASSSPGGQRNGYTF
TRBJ1-1 | TRBV15 | - | - | TGTGCCACCAGCAGAGAGGGCAGGGTGGGGAACACTGAAGCTTTCTTT | CATSREGRVGNTEAFF
TRBJ2-3 | TRBV7-6 | - | - | TGTGCCAGCAGCCCGCGCAGGGATACGCAGTATTTT | CASSPRRDTQYF
TRBJ1-2 | TRBV7-9 | TRBD1 | - | TGTGCCAGCAGCTTAGCGGCCGCGGACAGGGGGCATGGCTACACCTTC | CASSLAAADRGHGYTF
TRBJ1-6 | TRBV2 | - | few | TGTGCCAGCAGTGTCGCCGGGAATTCACCCCTCCACTTT | CASSVAGNSPLHF
TRBJ1-6 | TRBV27 | - | - | TGTGCCAGCAGTTTAACCCACAATAATTCACCCCTCCACTTT | CASSLTHNNSPLHF
TRBJ2-3 | TRBV6-1 | TRBD2 | - | TGTGCCAGCAGAGCGGGAGATTCTAGCACAGATACGCAGTATTTT | CASRAGDSSTDTQYF
TRBJ2-5 | TRBV7-2 | - | - | TGTGCCAGCAGCTTTAACGGGAAAGAGACCCAGTACTTC | CASSFNGKETQYF
TRBJ2-7 | TRBV7-9 | TRBD1 | - | TGTGCCAGCAGCCGTGGAGGACAGGGGGCTTACGAGCAGTACTTC | CASSRGGQGAYEQYF
TRBJ2-3 | TRBV18 | - | - | TGTGCCAGCTCACCTTCACCGACAGATACGCAGTATTTT | CASSPSPTDTQYF
TRBJ1-1 | TRBV5-1 | - | - | TGCGCCAGCAGCTATCATCCGTCCTACCCGAACACTGAAGCTTTCTTT | CASSYHPSYPNTEAFF
TRBJ1-3 | TRBV7-7 | TRBD1 | - | TGTGCTAGCAGCCCCGGGACAGGGAGCAACACCATATATTTT | CASSPGTGSNTIYF